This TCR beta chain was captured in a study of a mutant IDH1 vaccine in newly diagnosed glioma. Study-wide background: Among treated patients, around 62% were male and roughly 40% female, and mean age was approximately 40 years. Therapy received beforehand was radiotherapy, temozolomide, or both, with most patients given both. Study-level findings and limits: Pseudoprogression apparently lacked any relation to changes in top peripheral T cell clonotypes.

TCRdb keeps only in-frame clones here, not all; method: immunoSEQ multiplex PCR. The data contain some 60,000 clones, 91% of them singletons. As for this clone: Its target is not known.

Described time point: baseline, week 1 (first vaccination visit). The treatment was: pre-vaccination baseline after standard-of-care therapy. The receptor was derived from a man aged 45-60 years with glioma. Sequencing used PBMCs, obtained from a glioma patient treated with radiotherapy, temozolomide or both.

The CDR3 region has the DNA TGCGCCAGCAGCTTGGACGGCCCAGTTAGGGCTGGAAACACCATATATTTT. This gives the protein CASSLDGPVRAGNTIYF. The chain combines TRBV5-1 with TRBJ1-3; unclear D gene. Germline values: CDR1 SGHRS, CDR2 YFSETQ. The length of the CDR3 is 17 residues. V was trimmed by 0 bases and J by 2 bases, leaving 15 bases between them.